This record concerns one TCR beta chain sequence. Its antigen is not known. From germline, CDR1 is SGHRS and CDR2 YFSETQ. V lost 1 base and J 2 bases, leaving 7 bases between the germline ends. The length of the CDR3 is 15 residues. MiXCR, run by TCRdb on the 5' RACE reads, gives a single entry per CDR3 protein. Here the sample spans around 340,000 distinct CDR3 sequences, under 15% being singletons. These data belong to a study of T cells after yellow fever vaccination. Study-level points and caveats: Clones that expanded after primary vaccination mostly reappeared after the booster (just under 98% CD4, 88% CD8).

Sample: CD4+ T cells sorted from PBMCs, taken 15 days after the yellow fever booster vaccination. The receptor was derived from a man aged 18 to 29 who received the YFV17D yellow fever vaccine. This chain uses TRBV5-1 with TRBJ2-6; no firm D call. In nucleotides, the CDR3 is TGCGCCAGCAGCTTGAGCCAGGCTGGGGCCAACGTCCTGACTTTC. It is translated as CASSLSQAGANVLTF.